These 12 T cell receptor beta chains were all obtained from the same sample, sequenced in a study of cytomegalovirus exposure and HLA in healthy donors. The primer mix had 60 Vbeta and 13 Jbeta primers. The repertoire was sequenced with immunoSEQ multiplex PCR; TCRdb's copy has only in-frame clones and lacks some. The data contain 150,000 or so clones, 75% of them singletons. What was sequenced was PBMCs. These receptors were obtained from a middle-aged man in good health and CMV-seronegative.

The V gene is TRBV18, the J gene TRBJ2-7, with D tentatively TRBD1 (6 bases). CDR1 and CDR2 from the germline V gene are KGHSH and LQKENI. The CDR3 has 14 residues. Trimming took off 0 bases at V and 6 bases at J, with 12 bases between the two ends. The CDR3 region has the DNA TGTGCCAGCTCACCACCACTTGGCAGGGGCGAGCAGTACTTC. Amino acid sequence: CASSPPLGRGEQYF. The variable domain in full, with the rest retrieved from reference TRBV18 and TRBJ2-7, is NAGVMQNPRHLVRRRGQEARLRCSPMKGHSHVYWYRQLPEEGLKFMVYLQKENIIDESGMPKERFSAEFPKEGPSILRIQQVVRGDSAAYFCASSPPLGRGEQYFGPGTRLTVT.

The genes are TRBV9 and TRBJ2-3; D is perhaps TRBD2 (6 bases). Trimming cost V 4 bases and J 4 bases, with 19 bases left between them. Germline CDR1 SGDLS, CDR2 YYNGEE. This CDR3 is built from 16 residues. CDR3 coding DNA: TGTGCCAGCAGCCCCCCCGCGGGGAGGATGGCAGATACGCAGTATTTT. This sequence encodes CASSPPAGRMADTQYF.

The chain couples TRBV6-1 to TRBJ1-4, with D possibly matching TRBD1 (5 bases). The V end lost 3 bases, the J end lost 12 bases, and 20 bases lay between the germline ends. Germline CDR1 reads MNHNS; CDR2 reads SASEGT. This CDR3 is 15 amino acids long. The CDR3, as DNA: TGTGCCAGCAGTGATCAAGGGTTAGGGGCGGTGGAACTGTTTTTT. Its protein product is CASSDQGLGAVELFF.

This clone showed up just a few times. In the same sample, other DNA sequences code for this CDR3. The rearrangement uses TRBV5-1 and TRBJ2-1; 8 bases match TRBD1. The CDR3 loop spans 14 amino acids. V lost 4 bases, J lost 4 bases, and 4 bases stayed unmatched. Germline V gives CDR1 SGHRS, CDR2 YFSETQ. The CDR3: CASSLDRAYNEQFF. The CDR3 nucleotides are TGCGCCAGCAGCCTGGACAGGGCTTACAATGAGCAGTTCTTC.

The rearrangement links TRBV6-1 to TRBJ1-5, with D unresolved. V was shortened by 8 bases and J by 0 bases, with 11 bases between the two germline ends. Germline CDR1 MNHNS, CDR2 SASEGT. CDR3 length: 14 residues. CDR3 loop: CASLWAYSNQPQHF. CDR3 in DNA: TGTGCCAGCTTATGGGCATATAGCAATCAGCCCCAGCATTTT.

The chain uses TRBV19 and TRBJ2-7; 9 nucleotides align to TRBD1. There are 15 residues in the CDR3. With 2 bases clipped from V and 2 bases from J, the junction kept 4 bases outside the gene matches. The germline V gene encodes CDR1 LNHDA and CDR2 SQIVND (reference sequence). The CDR3 nucleotides are TGTGCCAGTAGTATAAGGACAGGGGCAACCTACGAGCAGTACTTC. This translates into CASSIRTGATYEQYF.

This chain connects TRBV19 to TRBJ1-3, with D unclear. The V end lost 2 bases, the J end lost 7 bases, and 15 bases lay between the germline ends. This CDR3 contains 15 residues. Germline loops: CDR1 LNHDA, CDR2 SQIVND (reference sequence). CDR3 protein: CASSITPVRWNTIYF. CDR3 bases: TGTGCCAGTAGTATAACTCCAGTGAGGTGGAACACCATATATTTT.

The rearrangement links TRBV4-2 to TRBJ2-3; possibly TRBD2 for D (5 bases). Deletions cut 1 base from V and 4 bases from J, with 15 bases between. This CDR3 comprises 16 residues. Germline V CDR1 and CDR2: LGHNA, YNFKEQ. The CDR3 DNA is TGTGCCAGCAGCCAAGTCCGCGGGTTCCAACCAGATACGCAGTATTTT. Amino acid sequence: CASSQVRGFQPDTQYF.

The rearrangement uses TRBV4-2 and TRBJ1-2; D is unclear. This CDR3 region has 16 residues. Germline CDR1 reads LGHNA; CDR2 reads YNFKEQ. V shed 0 bases and J shed 2 bases, with 13 bases lying between them. The CDR3 DNA is TGTGCCAGCAGCCAAGATAGCGCCCGGGAAAACTATGGCTACACCTTC. It translates to CASSQDSARENYGYTF.

The chain links TRBV2 to TRBJ2-3, with 13 positions matching TRBD2. The J segment lost 0 bases and the V segment lost 5 bases, leaving 8 bases of the junction unmatched. The CDR3 is 18 amino acids. Germline CDR1 reads SNHLY; CDR2 reads FYNNEI. CDR3 nucleotide sequence: TGTGCCAGCAGTAAGCACCCGGGACTAGCGGGGAGCACAGATACGCAGTATTTT. It is translated as CASSKHPGLAGSTDTQYF.

This chain joins TRBV4-3 and TRBJ1-2, with D tentatively TRBD1 (6 bases). The CDR3 has 16 amino acids. In germline, CDR1 is LGHNA, CDR2 YSLEER. Trimming stripped 2 bases from V and 4 bases from J, with 17 bases between. CDR3 coding DNA: TGCGCCAGCAGCCAAAACCGGGACAACCTGCTCTATGGCTACACCTTC. The encoded protein is CASSQNRDNLLYGYTF.

The chain combines TRBV6-6 with TRBJ2-5; 8 bases align to TRBD2. The CDR3 runs 15 residues. Per germline, CDR1 MNHNY and CDR2 SVGAGI (reference sequence). The junction had 8 bases not matched to a gene; V was cut back by 8 bases and J by 0 bases. Here the CDR3 reads CASGRGGLYQETQYF. As DNA, the CDR3 is TGTGCCAGCGGCCGGGGGGGGCTATACCAAGAGACCCAGTACTTC.